These T cell receptor beta chains were read from a single sample in a study of spatial heterogeneity in lung cancer. One entry per CDR3 protein, called by TCRdb with MiXCR from the 5' RACE reads. The sample contains about 52,000 distinct CDR3 sequences, around 7.7% of which appear only once. The sequenced sample was PBMCs, obtained at follow-up. The receptors come from a female donor with early-stage non-small cell lung cancer. Each CDR3 is given with its conserved first and last residue. The D gene is left open where the match is weak. For some rows the clone size is stated as once, few or many, or as a class when expanded; others skip it.

d_gene: TRBD1; abundance: .; v_gene: TRBV18; len: 14; j_gene: TRBJ1-1; CDR3nt: TGTGCCAGCTCGGTCGACAGGGGAACCACTGAAGCTTTCTTT; CDR3aa: CASSVDRGTTEAFF
d_gene: .; abundance: .; v_gene: TRBV28; len: 13; j_gene: TRBJ1-1; CDR3nt: TGTGCCAGCAGTTTGGTGAGAAACACTGAAGCTTTCTTT; CDR3aa: CASSLVRNTEAFF
d_gene: .; abundance: many; v_gene: TRBV6-5; len: 15; j_gene: TRBJ1-6; CDR3nt: TGTGCCAGCAGCGCTAAACAGGCGGGGAATTCACCCCTCCACTTT; CDR3aa: CASSAKQAGNSPLHF
d_gene: .; abundance: few; v_gene: TRBV18; len: 14; j_gene: TRBJ2-3; CDR3nt: TGTGCCAGCTCACCCACCTCCGGGAAAGATACGCAGTATTTT; CDR3aa: CASSPTSGKDTQYF
d_gene: .; abundance: few; v_gene: TRBV9; len: 18; j_gene: TRBJ1-1; CDR3nt: TGTGCCAGCAGCGCCCACTCTACTCCGGGGGGATTCAACACTGAAGCTTTCTTT; CDR3aa: CASSAHSTPGGFNTEAFF
d_gene: .; abundance: .; v_gene: TRBV4-1; len: 19; j_gene: TRBJ1-1; CDR3nt: TGCGCCAGCAGCCAAGATCCTTCCCTACAGGGAATACTGAACACTGAAGCTTTCTTT; CDR3aa: CASSQDPSLQGILNTEAFF
d_gene: .; abundance: few; v_gene: TRBV7-2; len: 15; j_gene: TRBJ1-4; CDR3nt: TGTGCCAGCAGCCCCGAGATGGGAACGTTAGAAAAACTGTTTTTT; CDR3aa: CASSPEMGTLEKLFF
d_gene: .; abundance: few; v_gene: TRBV7-2; len: 13; j_gene: TRBJ2-5; CDR3nt: TGTGCCAGCAGCTTTTCAAGCTTGGAGACCCAGTACTTC; CDR3aa: CASSFSSLETQYF
d_gene: .; abundance: few; v_gene: TRBV12-3/TRBV12-4; len: 12; j_gene: TRBJ2-7; CDR3nt: TGTGCCAGCAGCCGGACAGAGATAGAGCAGTACTTC; CDR3aa: CASSRTEIEQYF
d_gene: .; abundance: many; v_gene: TRBV5-5; len: 15; j_gene: TRBJ1-2; CDR3nt: TGTGCCAGCAGCTTGGACGGCAGGGACGTATATGGCTACACCTTC; CDR3aa: CASSLDGRDVYGYTF
d_gene: .; abundance: many; v_gene: TRBV10-3; len: 14; j_gene: TRBJ1-1; CDR3nt: TGTGCCATCAGCAGACAGACCCAGGACACTGAAGCTTTCTTT; CDR3aa: CAISRQTQDTEAFF
d_gene: .; abundance: many; v_gene: TRBV20-1; len: 16; j_gene: TRBJ2-1; CDR3nt: TGCAGTGCTAGAGATCAGGAGACCCTCTCCTACAATGAGCAGTTCTTC; CDR3aa: CSARDQETLSYNEQFF
d_gene: TRBD2; abundance: many; v_gene: TRBV7-2; len: 16; j_gene: TRBJ2-5; CDR3nt: TGTGCCAGCAGCTCCCGCGGGCTAGCGGGGGTTGAGACCCAGTACTTC; CDR3aa: CASSSRGLAGVETQYF
d_gene: .; abundance: few; v_gene: TRBV6-1; len: 12; j_gene: TRBJ2-1; CDR3nt: TGTGCCAGCAGTGAAGAGTTTCTTGAACAGTTCTTC; CDR3aa: CASSEEFLEQFF
d_gene: .; abundance: few; v_gene: TRBV6-5; len: 16; j_gene: TRBJ1-5; CDR3nt: TGTGCCAGCAGCTCCGGGACTCCGAAGGGCAATCAGCCCCAGCATTTT; CDR3aa: CASSSGTPKGNQPQHF
d_gene: TRBD1; abundance: many; v_gene: TRBV5-1; len: 18; j_gene: TRBJ2-1; CDR3nt: TGCGCCAGTATCCCGGGACAGGGGTCGGGATACACCTACAATGAGCAGTTCTTC; CDR3aa: CASIPGQGSGYTYNEQFF
d_gene: TRBD2; abundance: many; v_gene: TRBV7-2; len: 16; j_gene: TRBJ2-3; CDR3nt: TGTGCCAGCAGGATGTGGACTAGCGCCAGCACAGATACGCAGTATTTT; CDR3aa: CASRMWTSASTDTQYF
d_gene: .; abundance: many; v_gene: TRBV7-2; len: 12; j_gene: TRBJ1-5; CDR3nt: TGTGCCAGCAGCTTTTCGTACCAGCCCCAGCATTTT; CDR3aa: CASSFSYQPQHF
d_gene: TRBD2; abundance: many; v_gene: TRBV7-2; len: 16; j_gene: TRBJ2-1; CDR3nt: TGTGCCAGCAGGGAAAGCGGGGGGGCTGCCTACAATGAGCAGTTCTTC; CDR3aa: CASRESGGAAYNEQFF
d_gene: TRBD1; abundance: many; v_gene: TRBV6-6; len: 15; j_gene: TRBJ1-1; CDR3nt: TGTGCCAGCAGTTCTGGGACAGGGGGCAAAGAGCAAGCTTTCTTT; CDR3aa: CASSSGTGGKEQAFF
d_gene: TRBD1; abundance: many; v_gene: TRBV5-6; len: 18; j_gene: TRBJ1-1; CDR3nt: TGTGCCAGCAGCTCGGGCCCCCGGCCAACAGGGGTTGACACTGAAGCTTTCTTT; CDR3aa: CASSSGPRPTGVDTEAFF
d_gene: .; abundance: few; v_gene: TRBV15; len: 15; j_gene: TRBJ1-4; CDR3nt: TGTGCCACCAAGTGGCCGGGGGGCCTGGAGGAAAAACTGTTTTTT; CDR3aa: CATKWPGGLEEKLFF
d_gene: TRBD2; abundance: many; v_gene: TRBV4-1; len: 17; j_gene: TRBJ2-1; CDR3nt: TGCGCCAGCAGCCCGTCCCAGAGGACTAGCGAGGGGAATGAGCAGTTCTTC; CDR3aa: CASSPSQRTSEGNEQFF
d_gene: .; abundance: .; v_gene: TRBV7-2; len: 13; j_gene: TRBJ1-1; CDR3nt: TGTGCCAGCAGCCTTACACGAACGGCTGAAGCTTTCTTT; CDR3aa: CASSLTRTAEAFF
d_gene: .; abundance: .; v_gene: TRBV7-2; len: 15; j_gene: TRBJ2-3; CDR3nt: TGTGCCAGCAGCTTAAGGGGGGGTAGCACAGATACGCAGTATTTT; CDR3aa: CASSLRGGSTDTQYF
d_gene: TRBD1; abundance: many; v_gene: TRBV2; len: 13; j_gene: TRBJ1-2; CDR3nt: TGTGCCAGCAGAGGGACAGCTTCCTATGGCTACACCTTC; CDR3aa: CASRGTASYGYTF
d_gene: .; abundance: .; v_gene: TRBV10-2; len: 14; j_gene: TRBJ2-7; CDR3nt: TGCGCCAGCAGTGTAGCCACAGACTCCTACGAGCAGCACTTC; CDR3aa: CASSVATDSYEQHF
d_gene: .; abundance: many; v_gene: TRBV11-1; len: 14; j_gene: TRBJ2-3; CDR3nt: TGTGCCAGCACCCCCCAGATAGGGACAGATACGCAGTATTTT; CDR3aa: CASTPQIGTDTQYF
d_gene: .; abundance: .; v_gene: TRBV5-1; len: 17; j_gene: TRBJ2-2; CDR3nt: TGCGCCAGCAGCCCGATTGCCAGAGTGAGGGGATCCGGGGAGCTGTTTTTT; CDR3aa: CASSPIARVRGSGELFF
d_gene: .; abundance: .; v_gene: TRBV20-1; len: 11; j_gene: TRBJ2-7; CDR3nt: TGCAGTGCGAAGGACAGTCCCGAGCAGTACTTC; CDR3aa: CSAKDSPEQYF
d_gene: TRBD2; abundance: once; v_gene: TRBV6-2/TRBV6-3; len: 16; j_gene: TRBJ2-1; CDR3nt: TGTGCCAGCAACCGACTAGCGGGGGGACTCTACAATGAGCAGTTCTTC; CDR3aa: CASNRLAGGLYNEQFF
d_gene: TRBD1; abundance: many; v_gene: TRBV12-3/TRBV12-4; len: 14; j_gene: TRBJ1-1; CDR3nt: TGTGCCAGCAGTCCGACAGGGTCCAACACTGAAGCTTTCTTT; CDR3aa: CASSPTGSNTEAFF
d_gene: .; abundance: many; v_gene: TRBV20-1; len: 14; j_gene: TRBJ2-3; CDR3nt: TGCAGTGCTAGATCCGCGGGGAGCACAGATACGCAGTATTTT; CDR3aa: CSARSAGSTDTQYF
d_gene: .; abundance: many; v_gene: TRBV5-1; len: 15; j_gene: TRBJ1-4; CDR3nt: TGCGCCAGCAGCAACCAAGGAACAACTAATGAAAAACTGTTTTTT; CDR3aa: CASSNQGTTNEKLFF
d_gene: .; abundance: .; v_gene: TRBV7-2; len: 14; j_gene: TRBJ2-5; CDR3nt: TGTGCCAGCAGCTTAGGCGGCTACGGGGAGACCCAGTACTTC; CDR3aa: CASSLGGYGETQYF